Listed here are 16 T cell receptor beta chains from one sample, sequenced in a study of shared clonotypes between healthy human individuals. Profiled with immunoSEQ multiplex PCR; TCRdb holds only in-frame clones, not every one. Among fewer than 700,000 clones, approximately 95% were seen once, and the ten largest hold 0.095% to 0.14%. CD45RO-negative cells were positively selected for CCR7, leaving out terminally differentiated effector memory CD45RA+ cells. The source material was naive CD8+ T cells sorted from blood. These receptor sequences come from a young woman in good health.

This sequence joins TRBV7-3 and TRBJ2-7; TRBD2 agrees at 12 bases. With V trimmed by 4 bases and J by 5 bases, 18 bases remained unmatched. This CDR3 contains 19 residues. Per the germline V gene, CDR1 is SGHTA and CDR2 is FQGTGA. CDR3 DNA: TGTGCCAGCAGCTCGACCAACCCGGGACTAGCGGGCCACAGGAACGAGCAGTACTTC. Translated: CASSSTNPGLAGHRNEQYF.

The chain joins TRBV7-2 to TRBJ2-1, with D hard to call. Germline V CDR1 and CDR2: SGHTA, FQGNSA. V was trimmed by 10 bases and J by 1 base, leaving 14 bases between them. The CDR3 is 14 amino acids. The CDR3 nucleotides read TGTGCCAACAAATATAAGGAATCCTACAATGAGCAGTTCTTC. As protein: CANKYKESYNEQFF.

The J gene is TRBJ2-1, the V gene TRBV4-1, with D possibly TRBD2 on 5 matching bases. Trimming pared 0 bases from V and 9 bases from J, leaving 15 bases between. The CDR3 has 15 residues. CDR1 is MGHRA, CDR2 YSYEKL, per germline. CDR3 DNA: TGCGCCAGCAGCCAAGATCCCGGGATCAGACGTGAGCAGTTCTTC. It translates to CASSQDPGIRREQFF.

The chain couples TRBV5-5 to TRBJ1-1; D gene uncertain. CDR1 is SGHKS and CDR2 is YYEKEE in the germline V gene (reference sequence). There are 14 residues in the CDR3. The V end lost 1 base, the J end lost 1 base, and 8 bases lay between the germline ends. The DNA for the CDR3 is TGTGCCAGCAGCTTGATCGAGTGGAACACTGAAGCTTTCTTT. Translated, it gives CASSLIEWNTEAFF.

The V and J genes are TRBV7-8 and TRBJ2-7; 11 bases map to TRBD2. The germline gives CDR1 SGHVS, CDR2 FQNEAQ. The CDR3 covers 16 residues. J was trimmed by 0 bases and V by 5 bases; bases with no gene match: 6. Written as DNA, the CDR3 is TGTGCCAGCAGCCCGCATACTAGCGGGAGCTCCTACGAGCAGTACTTC. Amino acids: CASSPHTSGSSYEQYF. The full variable domain, completed using reference TRBV7-8 and TRBJ2-7, is GAGVSQSPRYKVAKRGQDVALRCDPISGHVSLFWYQQALGQGPEFLTYFQNEAQLDKSGLPSDRFFAERPEGSVSTLKIQRTQQEDSAVYLCASSPHTSGSSYEQYFGPGTRLTVT.

This chain joins TRBV29-1 and TRBJ1-1; no definite D call. CDR1 SQVTM and CDR2 ANQGSEA come from the germline V gene. V shed 4 bases and J shed 9 bases, with 9 bases lying between them. The CDR3 is made up of 10 amino acids. DNA of the CDR3: TGCAGCGTTGGAGCTCCTCAAGCTTTCTTT. It encodes CSVGAPQAFF.

The chain is built from TRBV27 and TRBJ1-1; 8 bases match TRBD1. Trimming cost V 6 bases and J 1 base; bases outside gene matches: 7. Germline V gives CDR1 MNHEY, CDR2 SMNVEV (reference sequence). CDR3 size: 15 residues. The CDR3 nucleotides are TGTGCCAGCAGCCAGCAACAGGGGGGGAACACTGAAGCTTTCTTT. Amino acid sequence: CASSQQQGGNTEAFF.

This clone appeared once. The chain recombines TRBV25-1 with TRBJ1-5, with 9 nucleotides matching TRBD1. This CDR3 is built from 15 residues. The V segment lost 5 bases and the J segment 6 bases; nucleotides outside the gene matches: 8. Germline V CDR1 and CDR2: MGHDK, SYGVNS. DNA for the CDR3: TGTGCCAGCAGTCTCCCGGGACAGGGCTGTCAGCCCCAGCATTTT. Translating gives CASSLPGQGCQPQHF.

V is TRBV4-1 and J is TRBJ1-3; D is uncertain. Germline lookup yields CDR1 MGHRA and CDR2 YSYEKL. There are 16 residues in the CDR3. The germline V and J ends were trimmed by 0 bases and 5 bases, with 14 bases remaining between them. The CDR3 region is CASSQDLGWRRNTIYF. In nucleotides, the CDR3 is TGCGCCAGCAGCCAAGATCTCGGGTGGAGGAGAAACACCATATATTTT.

This clone was recorded once. This chain joins TRBV11-2 and TRBJ2-7, with 15 bases fitting TRBD2. The trim removed 0 bases at V and 4 bases at J, leaving 7 bases unmatched. Germline V gene lookup returns CDR1 SGHAT and CDR2 FQNNGV. This CDR3 region has 18 residues. The CDR3 coding sequence is TGTGCCAGCAGCTTAGAGATGGGGGGACTAGCGGGAGGATACGAGCAGTACTTC. It yields the protein CASSLEMGGLAGGYEQYF.

This sequence joins TRBV5-1 and TRBJ2-7; 7 positions match TRBD1. The V gene's germline CDR1 is SGHRS and CDR2 YFSETQ. J lost 5 bases, V lost 3 bases, and 11 bases had no gene match. CDR3 length: 15 amino acids. CDR3 in DNA: TGCGCCAGCAGCTCGACAGGGAACCCCAACGACGAGCAGTACTTC. The encoded protein is CASSSTGNPNDEQYF.

V usage is TRBV7-9 and J usage is TRBJ2-5; D is uncertain. Judging by the DNA end, TRBJ2-7 fits better; the J call may be wrong. The CDR3 is 14 residues long. The V gene's germline CDR1 is SEHNR and CDR2 FQNEAQ (reference sequence). In DNA form, the CDR3 reads TGTGCCAGCAGCTTAGCGGCCAGCGCCTACGAGCAGTACTTC. Protein product: CASSLAASAYEQYF.

This rearrangement joins TRBV7-9 to TRBJ2-7; 11 nucleotides agree with TRBD1. The CDR3 loop spans 15 amino acids. Germline CDR1 is SEHNR and CDR2 is FQNEAQ (reference sequence). V gave up 6 bases and J gave up 4 bases; unmatched junction bases: 8. The CDR3 loop is CASSTLGQGGYEQYF. The CDR3 region has the DNA TGTGCCAGCAGTACCTTGGGACAGGGGGGGTACGAGCAGTACTTC.

The V call is TRBV30, the J call TRBJ1-1, with D possibly being TRBD1 (5 bases). V was trimmed by 1 base and J by 4 bases, leaving 7 bases between them. This CDR3 spans 12 amino acids. Germline CDR1 reads GTSNPN; CDR2 reads SVGIG (reference sequence). This CDR3 is CAWSDTGTEAFF. CDR3 in DNA: TGTGCCTGGAGTGATACAGGCACTGAAGCTTTCTTT.

The V gene is TRBV19, the J gene TRBJ1-1; D ambiguous. Germline CDR1 and CDR2: LNHDA and SQIVND (reference sequence). Trimming pared 1 base from V and 0 bases from J, leaving 6 bases between. This CDR3 is built from 14 residues. DNA of the CDR3: TGTGCCAGTAGTATAGGACACTTGAACACTGAAGCTTTCTTT. It yields the protein CASSIGHLNTEAFF. Drawing the rest from reference TRBV19 and TRBJ1-1, the complete variable domain is DGGITQSPKYLFRKEGQNVTLSCEQNLNHDAMYWYRQDPGQGLRLIYYSQIVNDFQKGDIAEGYSVSREKKESFPLTVTSAQKNPTAFYLCASSIGHLNTEAFFGQGTRLTVV.

The rearrangement joins TRBV6-5 to TRBJ2-1; a weak D match, TRBD1 (6 bases). The CDR3 has 15 residues. Germline V gene sequence: CDR1 MNHEY, CDR2 SVGAGI. V lost 6 bases to trimming and J lost 0 bases, with 12 bases between them. CDR3 sequence (DNA): TGTGCCAGCAGATCAGGGGCGAGCTCCTACAATGAGCAGTTCTTC. It encodes CASRSGASSYNEQFF.